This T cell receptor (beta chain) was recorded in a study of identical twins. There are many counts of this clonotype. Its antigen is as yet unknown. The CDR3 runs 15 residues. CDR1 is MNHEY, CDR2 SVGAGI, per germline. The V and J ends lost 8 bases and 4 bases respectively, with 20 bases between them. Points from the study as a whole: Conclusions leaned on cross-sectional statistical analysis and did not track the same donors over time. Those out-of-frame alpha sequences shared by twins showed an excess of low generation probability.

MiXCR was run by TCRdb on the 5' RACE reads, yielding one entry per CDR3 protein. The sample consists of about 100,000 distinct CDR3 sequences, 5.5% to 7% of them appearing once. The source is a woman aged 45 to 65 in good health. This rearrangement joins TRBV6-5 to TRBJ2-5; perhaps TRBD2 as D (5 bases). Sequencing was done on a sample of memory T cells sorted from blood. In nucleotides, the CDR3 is TGTGCCAGCCGGAGAGGGCCTGATTTGAGAGAGACCCAGTACTTC. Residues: CASRRGPDLRETQYF.